This T cell receptor beta chain derives from a study of cytomegalovirus exposure and HLA in healthy donors. Germline V gene data show CDR1 as SGDLS and CDR2 as YYNGEE. CDR3 length: 18 amino acids. Trimming removed 1 base from V and 5 bases from J, with 24 bases in between. This PCR relied on a set of 60 Vbeta primers and 13 Jbeta primers. The table came from immunoSEQ multiplex PCR; TCRdb's copy has only in-frame clones and leaves some out. The sample records 200,000 or so clones, approximately 78% being singletons. The gene calls are TRBV9 and TRBJ1-1, with D possibly TRBD1 on 6 matching bases. The TCR was taken from a woman aged 35 to 49 in good health and CMV-seronegative. Material for sequencing was PBMCs. As DNA, the CDR3 is TGTGCCAGCAGCGTACCGACAGGTAGAGGAGTCAGTTTAACTGAAGCTTTCTTT. The encoded protein is CASSVPTGRGVSLTEAFF.